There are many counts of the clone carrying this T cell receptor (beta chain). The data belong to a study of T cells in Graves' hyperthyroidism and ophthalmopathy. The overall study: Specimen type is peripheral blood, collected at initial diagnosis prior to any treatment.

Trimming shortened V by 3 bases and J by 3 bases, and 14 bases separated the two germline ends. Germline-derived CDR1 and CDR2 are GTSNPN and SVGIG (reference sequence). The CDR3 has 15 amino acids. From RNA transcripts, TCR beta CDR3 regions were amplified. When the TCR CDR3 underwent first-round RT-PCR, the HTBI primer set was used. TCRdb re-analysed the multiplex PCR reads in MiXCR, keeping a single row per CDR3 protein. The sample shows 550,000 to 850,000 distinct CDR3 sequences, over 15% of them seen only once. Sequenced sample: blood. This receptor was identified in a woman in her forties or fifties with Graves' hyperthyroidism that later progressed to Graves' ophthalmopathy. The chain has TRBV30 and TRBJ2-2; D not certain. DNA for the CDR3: TGTGCCTGGAGCCCCGGGCCAGCGCACACCGGGGAGCTGTTTTTT. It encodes CAWSPGPAHTGELFF.